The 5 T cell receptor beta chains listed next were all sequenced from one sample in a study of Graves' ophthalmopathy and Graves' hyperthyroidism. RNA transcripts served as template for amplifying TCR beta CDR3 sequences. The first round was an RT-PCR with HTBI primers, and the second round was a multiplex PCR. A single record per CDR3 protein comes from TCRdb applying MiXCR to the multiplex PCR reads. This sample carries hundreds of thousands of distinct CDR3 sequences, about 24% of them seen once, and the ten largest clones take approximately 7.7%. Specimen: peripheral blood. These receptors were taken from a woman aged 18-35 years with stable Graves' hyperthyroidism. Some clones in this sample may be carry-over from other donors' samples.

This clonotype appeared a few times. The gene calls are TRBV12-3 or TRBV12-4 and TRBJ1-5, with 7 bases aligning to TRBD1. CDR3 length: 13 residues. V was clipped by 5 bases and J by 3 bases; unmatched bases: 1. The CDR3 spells CASSDRANQPQHF. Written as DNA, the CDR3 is TGTGCCAGCAGTGACAGGGCCAATCAGCCCCAGCATTTT.

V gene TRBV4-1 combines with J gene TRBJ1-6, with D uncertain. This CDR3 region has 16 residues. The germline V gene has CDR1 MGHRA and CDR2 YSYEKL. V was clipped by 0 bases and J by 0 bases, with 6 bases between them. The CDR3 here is CASSQDEVSYNSPLHF. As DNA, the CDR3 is TGCGCCAGCAGCCAAGATGAAGTCTCCTATAATTCACCCCTCCACTTT.

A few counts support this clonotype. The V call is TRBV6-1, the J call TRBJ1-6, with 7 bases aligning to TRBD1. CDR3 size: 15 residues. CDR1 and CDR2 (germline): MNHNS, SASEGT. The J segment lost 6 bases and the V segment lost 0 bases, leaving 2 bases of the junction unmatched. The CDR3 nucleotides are TGTGCCAGCAGTGAAGCCGCAGGGGGTAATTCACCCCTCCACTTT. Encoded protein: CASSEAAGGNSPLHF.

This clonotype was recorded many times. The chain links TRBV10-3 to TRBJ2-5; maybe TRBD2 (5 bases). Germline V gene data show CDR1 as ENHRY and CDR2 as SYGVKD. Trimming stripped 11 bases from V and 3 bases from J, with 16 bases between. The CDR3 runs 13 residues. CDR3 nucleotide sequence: TGTGCCTCCCGACGGGATGGTGAAGAGACCCAGTACTTC. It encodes CASRRDGEETQYF.

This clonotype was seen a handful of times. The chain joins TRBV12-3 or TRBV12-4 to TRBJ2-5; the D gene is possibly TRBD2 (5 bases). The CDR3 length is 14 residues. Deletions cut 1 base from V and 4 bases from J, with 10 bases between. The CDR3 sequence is CASSLGLALETQYF. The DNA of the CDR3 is TGTGCCAGCAGTTTAGGGTTAGCGTTAGAGACCCAGTACTTC.